This entry features one T cell receptor (beta chain) sequence. Its antigen is not known. V lost 6 bases and J lost 1; bases outside the gene matches: 7. Germline V gene sequence: CDR1 SGHVS, CDR2 FQNEAQ. This CDR3 is built from 16 residues. This sample is part of a study of vaccination and CD4 T cells after COVID-19. Overall study: Cultures serving as controls received a peptide pool (CEFX or HIV-1 Nef) or no peptide.

Stated treatment: approximately nine-day PBMC culture with coronavirus spike peptide pools or control peptides (ViraFEST assay). Following expansion of antigen-specific T cells with peptide pools, ViraFEST then sequenced TCRs. Negative selection yielded CD4+ T cells from day-10 cultures. The assay that was used to sequence DNA from cultured CD4+ T cells was the Oncomine TCR Beta short-read assay. One entry per CDR3 protein results from TCRdb running MiXCR on the PCR reads. The sample holds 6,000 to 8,500 distinct CDR3 sequences; about 74% are singletons and the top ten take about 15%. The J gene is TRBJ2-2, the V gene TRBV7-8; 8 bases are shared with TRBD2. Sequenced input: CD4+ T cells from blood, cultured in vitro. The sequence was collected from a human donor who had recovered from COVID-19. The CDR3 coding sequence is TGTGCCAGCAGTTCGCGACTAGCGTTGAACACCGGGGAGCTGTTTTTT. It codes for CASSSRLALNTGELFF.